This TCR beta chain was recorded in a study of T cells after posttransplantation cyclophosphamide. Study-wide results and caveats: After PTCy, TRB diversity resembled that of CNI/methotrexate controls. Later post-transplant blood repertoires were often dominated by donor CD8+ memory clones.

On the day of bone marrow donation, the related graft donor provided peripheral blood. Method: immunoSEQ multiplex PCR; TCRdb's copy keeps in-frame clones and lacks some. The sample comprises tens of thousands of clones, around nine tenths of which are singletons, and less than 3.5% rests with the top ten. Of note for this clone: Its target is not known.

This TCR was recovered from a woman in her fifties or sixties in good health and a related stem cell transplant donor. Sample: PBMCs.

CDR3 nucleotide sequence: TGTGCCACGCGAGCTGACACCTCCTCCTACGAGCAGTACTTC. This gives the protein CATRADTSSYEQYF. This chain connects TRBV2 to TRBJ2-7; D is ambiguous. CDR1 and CDR2 from the germline V gene are SNHLY and FYNNEI. This CDR3 has 14 amino acids. Trimming pared 10 bases from V and 0 bases from J, leaving 16 bases between.